These 7 T cell receptor beta chains share one sample of origin, sequenced in a study of radiotherapy plus CTLA-4 blockade in lung cancer. Libraries were prepared by immunoSEQ multiplex PCR; TCRdb keeps only in-frame clonotypes and omits some of them. Of 65,000 to 100,000 clones listed, roughly four fifths are singletons. Sequencing used peripheral blood, obtained from a patient treated with radiotherapy plus ipilimumab. The receptor source for this set is a human donor with non-small cell lung cancer who had stable disease on radiotherapy plus ipilimumab.

The chain joins TRBV2 to TRBJ2-7, with D perhaps TRBD1 or TRBD2 (5 bases each). Germline values: CDR1 SNHLY, CDR2 FYNNEI. The CDR3 sequence is 14 residues long. Trimming removed 9 bases from V and 3 bases from J, with 18 bases in between. CDR3 residues: CASNRDGGIYEQYF. CDR3 nucleotides: TGTGCCAGTAACCGGGACGGTGGTATCTACGAGCAGTACTTC.

CDR3: CASGASSYEQYF. In nucleotides, the CDR3 is TGTGCCTCGGGCGCGAGCTCCTACGAGCAGTACTTC. The chain recombines TRBV30 with TRBJ2-7; D is undetermined. Germline CDR1 reads GTSNPN; CDR2 reads SVGIG (reference sequence). V lost 7 bases to trimming and J lost 0 bases, with 10 bases between them. CDR3 size: 12 residues.

V and J are TRBV5-4 and TRBJ2-7; tentatively, D is TRBD1 (6 bases). The CDR3 has 15 amino acids. Trimming pared 5 bases from V and 6 bases from J, leaving 21 bases between. Germline loops: CDR1 SGHNT, CDR2 YYREEE (reference sequence). CDR3 protein: CASSSRDTILPEQYF. For the CDR3, the DNA is TGTGCCAGCAGTTCACGGGACACCATCCTTCCCGAGCAGTACTTC.

The chain couples TRBV30 to TRBJ2-7; 9 nucleotides match TRBD1. Germline V gene lookup returns CDR1 GTSNPN and CDR2 SVGIG (reference sequence). Trimming cost V 4 bases and J 7 bases; bases outside gene matches: 11. The length of the CDR3 is 14 residues. This CDR3 reads CAWTWGQGSTEQYF. CDR3 sequence (DNA): TGTGCCTGGACCTGGGGACAGGGAAGCACGGAGCAGTACTTC.

This sequence joins TRBV9 and TRBJ2-7; 7 positions match TRBD2. The closer fit of TRBJ2-1 to the DNA end suggests the J call may be wrong. Germline V gene data show CDR1 as SGDLS and CDR2 as YYNGEE. The CDR3 is 18 amino acids. CDR3 DNA sequence: TGTGCCAGCAGCTCGAGGACTAGTTTGACAAGGGTATACAATGAGCAGTTCTTC. Its protein is CASSSRTSLTRVYNEQFF.

CDR3 residues: CASSTPSTGNTEAFF. In nucleotides, the CDR3 is TGTGCCAGCAGCACCCCCTCGACGGGGAACACTGAAGCTTTCTTT. The chain joins TRBV5-4 to TRBJ1-1, with unresolved D. V was shortened by 4 bases and J by 1 base, with 14 bases between the two germline ends. CDR3 size: 15 residues. The germline V gene has CDR1 SGHNT and CDR2 YYREEE (reference sequence).

The rearrangement joins TRBV13 to TRBJ2-7, with D perhaps matching TRBD1 or TRBD2 (6 bases each). Germline V CDR1 and CDR2: PRHDT, FYEKMQ (reference sequence). Trimming stripped 2 bases from V and 2 bases from J, with 13 bases between. The CDR3 covers 15 residues. CDR3 sequence: CASSLNGGRTYEQYF. CDR3 bases: TGTGCCAGCAGCTTAAACGGGGGCAGAACCTACGAGCAGTACTTC.